This TCR beta chain was sequenced for a study of blood T cell repertoires in COVID-19. Overall study context: From the United States, Italy and Spain came samples of acute and convalescent COVID-19. T cells, B-cell-depleted T cells, or PBMCs provided the cDNA or gDNA that served as material.

A few counts support this clone. Per the germline V gene, CDR1 is SGHRS and CDR2 is YFSETQ. V was clipped by 0 bases and J by 6 bases; unmatched bases: 2. CDR3 length equals 15 residues. Per the original methods: Estimation of nucleated cell counts relied on the amplification of reference gene primers. Sequencing was performed with immunoSEQ multiplex PCR; in TCRdb, only in-frame clones are kept and a portion is missing. V, J and clone size were drawn from that table, and D and trimming were deduced from the DNA. The sample shows about 280,000 clones, under 90% of them seen only once. The V and J genes are TRBV5-1 and TRBJ2-1, with TRBD2 identical over 11 bases. This receptor was taken from a woman aged 45-59 years who had recovered from COVID-19. Sequencing used peripheral blood. The CDR3 sequence is CASSLASGGPNEQFF. DNA for the CDR3: TGCGCCAGCAGCTTGGCTAGCGGGGGGCCCAATGAGCAGTTCTTC. Full variable domain (outside the CDR3, taken from reference TRBV5-1 and TRBJ2-1): KAGVTQTPRYLIKTRGQQVTLSCSPISGHRSVSWYQQTPGQGLQFLFEYFSETQRNKGNFPGRFSGRQFSNSRSEMNVSTLELGDSALYLCASSLASGGPNEQFFGPGTRLTVL.